This T cell receptor beta chain was recovered during a study of blood T cell repertoires in COVID-19. Study-wide context: There were acute and convalescent COVID-19 samples, and they came from the United States, Italy and Spain.

Seattle participants joined during active infection and were tracked over time. This clone occurred once. Original methodology: Amplification with reference gene primers provided the estimates of nucleated cell counts. Produced via immunoSEQ multiplex PCR; TCRdb's table is partial and in-frame only. The DNA gave D and trimming, while V, J and clone size come from that table. The table has roughly 250,000 clones, around nine tenths seen once; the top ten hold 0.8% to 0.95%. This receptor was identified in a young man with COVID-19, enrolled during active disease. The material sequenced was peripheral blood.

CDR3 bases: TGTGCCATCAGCCCCAAAACAGGGTACAGCTATGGCTACACCTTC. Residues: CAISPKTGYSYGYTF. The chain employs TRBV10-3 and TRBJ1-2, with D tentatively TRBD1 (6 bases). V was clipped by 6 bases and J by 4 bases, with 18 bases between them. Germline lookup yields CDR1 ENHRY and CDR2 SYGVKD. The CDR3 has 15 amino acids.